This entry lists 31 T cell receptor beta chains sequenced from one sample in a study of blood T cell repertoires in COVID-19. Repertoires were generated with immunoSEQ multiplex PCR, while TCRdb's copy carries only in-frame clones and drops some. The sample lists approximately 380,000 clones, approximately 90% occurring once. The sequenced sample was PBMCs or T cells enriched from blood (not recorded which). These receptors came from a woman between 18 and 30 years old who had recovered from COVID-19.

The V call is TRBV11-2, the J call TRBJ2-7; TRBD1 matches at 10 bases. This CDR3 is built from 15 residues. After removal of 5 bases from V and 2 bases from J, the junction contained 6 bases not matched to a gene. CDR1 and CDR2 from the germline V gene are SGHAT and FQNNGV. The CDR3 region is CASSLTGGKTYEQYF. DNA of the CDR3: TGTGCCAGCAGCCTGACAGGGGGCAAGACCTACGAGCAGTACTTC.

The chain joins TRBV7-9 to TRBJ1-1; D uncertain. The germline V gene encodes CDR1 SEHNR and CDR2 FQNEAQ (reference sequence). Trimming shortened V by 4 bases and J by 1 base, and 7 bases separated the two germline ends. This CDR3 spans 13 amino acids. As DNA, the CDR3 is TGTGCCAGCAGCTCCGGTGAGAACACTGAAGCTTTCTTT. This gives the protein CASSSGENTEAFF.

This chain links TRBV12-5 with TRBJ2-1; TRBD1 might be the D (5 bases). Trimming removed 0 bases from V and 1 base from J, with 10 bases in between. CDR3 length equals 16 residues. Germline lookup yields CDR1 LGHNT and CDR2 FRNRAP. Here the CDR3 reads CASGLVTGRSYNEQFF. For the CDR3, the DNA is TGTGCTAGTGGTTTGGTAACAGGCAGGTCCTACAATGAGCAGTTCTTC.

J is TRBJ2-1 and V is TRBV10-3; 7 bases align to TRBD2. Germline loops: CDR1 ENHRY, CDR2 SYGVKD. V lost 11 bases to trimming and J lost 8 bases; unmatched junction nucleotides: 9. The CDR3 is 12 residues long. In DNA form, the CDR3 reads TGTGCCTCACGGGGAGGGGTGGATGAGCAGTTCTTC. Its protein product is CASRGGVDEQFF.

This chain uses TRBV9 with TRBJ1-2; D is perhaps TRBD1 (6 bases). The V end lost 3 bases, the J end lost 8 bases, and 17 bases lay between the germline ends. Per germline, CDR1 SGDLS and CDR2 YYNGEE. This CDR3 contains 14 residues. The CDR3 sequence is CASSDSTGILGYTF. As DNA, the CDR3 is TGTGCCAGCAGCGATTCTACAGGGATCCTGGGCTACACCTTC. Combining the CDR3 with reference TRBV9 and TRBJ1-2 gives the whole variable domain DSGVTQTPKHLITATGQRVTLRCSPRSGDLSVYWYQQSLDQGLQFLIQYYNGEERAKGNILERFSAQQFPDLHSELNLSSLELGDSALYFCASSDSTGILGYTFGSGTRLTVV.

DNA for the CDR3: TGCGCCAGCAGCCAAGAAACAGGGGAACCCTACAATGAGCAGTTCTTC. Protein: CASSQETGEPYNEQFF. V gene TRBV4-1 combines with J gene TRBJ2-1; TRBD1 agrees at 7 bases. Germline assignment: CDR1 MGHRA and CDR2 YSYEKL. There are 16 residues in the CDR3. Trimming cost V 0 bases and J 2 bases; bases outside gene matches: 4.

This clone was recorded a few times. The chain combines TRBV12-3 or TRBV12-4 with TRBJ1-1, with a possible D match to TRBD1 (5 bases). With 3 bases removed from V and 8 bases from J, the gap between germline ends came to 13 bases. The CDR3 is 13 amino acids. The DNA for the CDR3 is TGTGCCAGCAGTTTCAACGGGGCGGGGGAAGCTTTCTTT. Translating it yields CASSFNGAGEAFF.

The gene calls are TRBV24-1 and TRBJ1-2; possible D gene TRBD1, 5 bases. The CDR3 consists of 14 residues. V lost 0 bases to trimming and J lost 3 bases, with 7 bases between them. CDR1 and CDR2 (germline): KGHDR, SFDVKD. The CDR3 region has the DNA TGTGCCACCAGTGATTTGGGGGCCTACTATGGCTACACCTTC. Protein sequence: CATSDLGAYYGYTF.

This rearrangement joins TRBV11-2 to TRBJ2-7; D is possibly TRBD1 (6 bases). Germline lookup yields CDR1 SGHAT and CDR2 FQNNGV. Trimming removed 2 bases from V and 0 bases from J, with 14 bases in between. The CDR3 covers 16 residues. The CDR3 sequence: CASSLLMQGSSYEQYF. CDR3 DNA: TGTGCCAGCAGCTTACTGATGCAGGGGAGCTCCTACGAGCAGTACTTC.

This chain connects TRBV19 to TRBJ1-2; perhaps TRBD1 as D (6 bases). This CDR3 has 14 amino acids. CDR1 is LNHDA and CDR2 is SQIVND in the germline V gene (reference sequence). The V end lost 7 bases, the J end lost 4 bases, and 16 bases lay between the germline ends. The CDR3 nucleotides are TGTGCCAGTATTCCAAGAACAGGGAGCTATGGCTACACCTTC. As protein: CASIPRTGSYGYTF.

The chain is built from TRBV2 and TRBJ2-1; 8 positions agree with TRBD2. The trim removed 10 bases at V and 4 bases at J, leaving 9 bases unmatched. CDR3 length equals 14 residues. In germline, CDR1 is SNHLY, CDR2 FYNNEI. In DNA form, the CDR3 reads TGTGCCATTCCGGGACTAGTGCCGTACAATGAGCAGTTCTTC. It yields the protein CAIPGLVPYNEQFF.

Remarks on this clone: One end of the junction does not line up with germline, which may come from a read error. The chain joins TRBV7-7 to TRBJ2-7, with D tentatively TRBD1 (5 bases). The germline V gene has CDR1 SSHAT and CDR2 FNYEAQ (reference sequence). The length of the CDR3 is 14 residues. The CDR3 DNA is TGTGCTAGCAGCTCTCTTGACAGACCCTACGAGCAGTACTTC. Its protein is CASSSLDRPYEQYF.

V and J are TRBV15 and TRBJ2-3; D gene ambiguous. The CDR3 totals 12 residues. In germline, CDR1 is LNHNV, CDR2 YYDKDF (reference sequence). Trimming took off 0 bases at V and 5 bases at J, with 3 bases between the two ends. CDR3: CATSRDRDTQYF. In DNA, the CDR3 is TGTGCCACCAGCAGAGACCGAGATACGCAGTATTTT. Looking up the rest from reference TRBV15 and TRBJ2-3 gives the full variable domain: DAMVIQNPRYQVTQFGKPVTLSCSQTLNHNVMYWYQQKSSQAPKLLFHYYDKDFNNEADTPDNFQSRRPNTSFCFLDIRSPGLGDTAMYLCATSRDRDTQYFGPGTRLTVL.

This sequence joins TRBV5-1 and TRBJ2-2; 7 bases align to TRBD2. Trimming cost V 4 bases and J 0 bases; bases outside gene matches: 12. The length of the CDR3 is 18 residues. Germline V gene sequence: CDR1 SGHRS, CDR2 YFSETQ. This CDR3 reads CASSLSWLAEANTGELFF. The CDR3 bases are TGCGCCAGCAGCCTGTCGTGGCTAGCGGAGGCGAACACCGGGGAGCTGTTTTTT.

J is TRBJ2-7 and V is TRBV6-5, with TRBD1 matching over 9 bases. The J segment lost 4 bases and the V segment lost 2 bases, leaving 3 bases of the junction unmatched. The CDR3 length is 14 residues. Germline CDR1 and CDR2: MNHEY and SVGAGI. DNA of the CDR3: TGTGCCAGCAGTTACGGGACAGGGCTTTACGAGCAGTACTTC. Protein sequence: CASSYGTGLYEQYF.

V and J are TRBV4-1 and TRBJ1-5; D perhaps matches TRBD1 (5 bases). Trimming cost V 1 base and J 4 bases, with 14 bases left between them. Germline V gene sequence: CDR1 MGHRA, CDR2 YSYEKL. CDR3 size: 16 residues. In nucleotides, the CDR3 is TGCGCCAGCAGCCAAGCTTTCGGACACCCTAATCAGCCCCAGCATTTT. Its protein is CASSQAFGHPNQPQHF.

This sequence joins TRBV11-2 and TRBJ1-6; 7 bases line up with TRBD1. The CDR3 is made up of 15 amino acids. With 3 bases clipped from V and 6 bases from J, the junction kept 5 bases outside the gene matches. Germline CDR1 is SGHAT and CDR2 is FQNNGV. CDR3 sequence (DNA): TGTGCCAGCAGCTTCTCACAGGGGCTTAATTCACCCCTCCACTTT. It translates to CASSFSQGLNSPLHF.

This chain joins TRBV28 and TRBJ1-1; D gene unclear. Germline V gene data show CDR1 as MDHEN and CDR2 as SYDVKM. The CDR3 spans 14 residues. V was cut by 6 bases and J by 1 base, with 12 bases left in between. CDR3: CASSPTGRNTEAFF. CDR3 DNA sequence: TGTGCCAGCAGCCCGACGGGGAGGAACACTGAAGCTTTCTTT. Full variable domain (remainder filled in from reference TRBV28 and TRBJ1-1): DVKVTQSSRYLVKRTGEKVFLECVQDMDHENMFWYRQDPGLGLRLIYFSYDVKMKEKGDIPEGYSVSREKKERFSLILESASTNQTSMYLCASSPTGRNTEAFFGQGTRLTVV.

V and J are TRBV6-5 and TRBJ1-1; D might be TRBD1 (6 bases). The CDR3 extends over 13 amino acids. Germline V lookup: CDR1 MNHEY, CDR2 SVGAGI. Between the trimmed V and J ends, which lost 6 bases and 3 bases, there was a span of 11 bases. For the CDR3, the DNA is TGTGCCAGCAGGGACAGTTCTGACACTGAAGCTTTCTTT. Translated: CASRDSSDTEAFF.

CDR3 nucleotide sequence: TGTGCCAGCAGCTTACGTGAGATCGTCGTCGAGCAGTACTTC. This sequence encodes CASSLREIVVEQYF. The rearrangement uses TRBV7-9 and TRBJ2-7; no firm D call. Per the germline V gene, CDR1 is SEHNR and CDR2 is FQNEAQ (reference sequence). The CDR3 loop spans 14 amino acids. V lost 2 bases, J lost 6 bases, and 14 bases lay in between.

The chain carries TRBV19 and TRBJ1-2, with a possible D match to TRBD1 (6 bases). Per the germline V gene, CDR1 is LNHDA and CDR2 is SQIVND (reference sequence). Trimming left V 6 bases short and J 7 bases short, with 18 bases between. The CDR3 is 14 amino acids. The CDR3 DNA reads TGTGCCAGTAGGCCACAGGGCGGTAGAATTGGCTACACCTTC. Amino acid sequence: CASRPQGGRIGYTF.

V gene TRBV11-2 combines with J gene TRBJ1-4; 10 nucleotides line up with TRBD1. V gave up 6 bases and J gave up 7 bases; unmatched junction bases: 8. From germline, CDR1 is SGHAT and CDR2 FQNNGV. The CDR3 loop spans 15 amino acids. The CDR3 sequence is CASRPPGQGIEKLFF. The DNA of the CDR3 is TGTGCCAGCAGACCGCCGGGACAGGGGATTGAAAAACTGTTTTTT. The variable domain in full, with the rest retrieved from reference TRBV11-2 and TRBJ1-4, is EAGVAQSPRYKIIEKRQSVAFWCNPISGHATLYWYQQILGQGPKLLIQFQNNGVVDDSQLPKDRFSAERLKGVDSTLKIQPAKLEDSAVYLCASRPPGQGIEKLFFGSGTQLSVL.

The CDR3 here is CASSFRQGFNQPQHF. CDR3 DNA: TGTGCCAGCAGCTTCCGACAGGGTTTCAATCAGCCCCAGCATTTT. J is TRBJ1-5 and V is TRBV7-8; TRBD1 aligns across 7 bases. The length of the CDR3 is 15 residues. Germline assignment: CDR1 SGHVS and CDR2 FQNEAQ. V shed 3 bases and J 3 bases; nucleotides not matched to a gene: 5.

This clone occurred once. This chain uses TRBV5-1 with TRBJ1-2; TRBD1 matches 10 bases. The CDR3 length is 14 residues. Unmatched junction bases numbered 6, after V lost 4 bases and J lost 6 bases. The germline CDR1 and CDR2 sequences are SGHRS and YFSETQ. The CDR3 DNA reads as TGCGCCAGCAGCCTGGGACAGGGGTTGGATGGCTACACCTTC. This codes for CASSLGQGLDGYTF.

The V gene is TRBV9, the J gene TRBJ1-2; D remains unclear. The CDR3 runs 15 residues. Trimming took off 0 bases at V and 2 bases at J, with 11 bases between the two ends. The germline gives CDR1 SGDLS, CDR2 YYNGEE. DNA of the CDR3: TGTGCCAGCAGCGTAGACGGGGTCGGCAACTATGGCTACACCTTC. Translating it yields CASSVDGVGNYGYTF.

The chain employs TRBV11-2 and TRBJ1-2; D call uncertain. V was clipped by 3 bases and J by 4 bases, with 9 bases between them. The CDR3 runs 13 residues. Germline CDR1 and CDR2: SGHAT and FQNNGV. The DNA for the CDR3 is TGTGCCAGCAGCTTTGTAGAGGGCTATGGCTACACCTTC. Its protein product is CASSFVEGYGYTF.

The chain employs TRBV4-1 and TRBJ2-3; 15 nucleotides match TRBD2. This CDR3 comprises 18 residues. CDR1 is MGHRA, CDR2 YSYEKL, per germline. V shed 3 bases, J shed 0 bases, and the junction held 4 bases outside the gene matches. The CDR3 DNA sequence: TGCGCCAGCAGCCACAGGACTAGCGGGGGGGCTAGCACAGATACGCAGTATTTT. This translates into CASSHRTSGGASTDTQYF.

The gene calls are TRBV5-1 and TRBJ2-3; 7 bases are a match to TRBD2. Trimming at V came to 2 bases and at J to 2 bases, leaving 5 bases not matched to a gene. The CDR3 covers 15 residues. Germline lookup yields CDR1 SGHRS and CDR2 YFSETQ. The DNA of the CDR3 is TGCGCCAGCAGCTTCGATAGCGGGCCCACAGATACGCAGTATTTT. This translates into CASSFDSGPTDTQYF.

The J gene is TRBJ2-2, the V gene TRBV19; D unresolved. The germline V gene encodes CDR1 LNHDA and CDR2 SQIVND (reference sequence). V lost 7 bases to trimming and J lost 3 bases, with 3 bases between them. This CDR3 contains 11 residues. DNA of the CDR3: TGTGCCAGTACGGACACCGGGGAGCTGTTTTTT. Residues: CASTDTGELFF.

The rearrangement uses TRBV9 and TRBJ1-5, with D maybe TRBD1 (5 bases). V lost 5 bases to trimming and J lost 6 bases, with 21 bases between them. Per germline, CDR1 SGDLS and CDR2 YYNGEE. The length of the CDR3 is 16 residues. DNA of the CDR3: TGTGCCAGCAGTAAGCCCTCCCAGGGCGGGATTCAGCCCCAGCATTTT. Its protein product is CASSKPSQGGIQPQHF.

To note about this clone: At one end the junction does not follow the germline gene, possibly because of a read error. The chain has TRBV11-2 and TRBJ1-2; D might be TRBD1 (5 bases). Germline loops: CDR1 SGHAT, CDR2 FQNNGV. The CDR3 is made up of 15 amino acids. The CDR3 DNA sequence: TGTGCCAGCAGCTTAGATGGGTCGACAGCCCGGTCTGTATTATTC. Translated: CASSLDGSTARSVLF.